The subject of this entry is one TCR beta chain. This entry is derived from a study of blood T cell repertoires in COVID-19. Repertoires were generated with immunoSEQ multiplex PCR, while TCRdb's copy carries only in-frame clones and drops some. Here the sample spans approximately 190,000 clones, more than 75% being singletons. V lost 1 base, J lost 5 bases, and 9 bases stayed unmatched. The CDR3 covers 18 residues. Per germline, CDR1 SGHTA and CDR2 FQGNSA. The sequence was obtained from a man older than 75 with acute or convalescent COVID-19. The V gene is TRBV7-2, the J gene TRBJ2-3; 13 positions match TRBD2. The specimen was peripheral blood. CDR3 residues: CASSLGLAGGVGGDTQYF. The CDR3, as DNA: TGTGCCAGCAGCTTAGGACTAGCGGGAGGAGTTGGCGGAGATACGCAGTATTTT.